The 11 T cell receptor beta chains below were found in one sample sequenced in a study of OX40 agonist ivuxolimab in advanced cancers. Measured with immunoSEQ multiplex PCR; TCRdb has only the in-frame clones, and not every one. The table lists about 68,000 clones, about 90% of them singletons. The sample in question was CD4+ or CD8+ T cells sorted from blood, obtained in a trial of the OX40 agonist ivuxolimab. The source of these receptors is an adult with an advanced solid tumor such as melanoma, head and neck, liver or kidney cancer.

This clone was recorded once. The genes are TRBV4-1 and TRBJ2-1, with a weak D call TRBD2 (6 bases). V lost 4 bases to trimming and J lost 6 bases, with 16 bases between them. The CDR3 loop spans 15 amino acids. Germline CDR1 MGHRA, CDR2 YSYEKL. This chain's CDR3 is CASSRKEGTPNEQFF. In DNA, the CDR3 is TGCGCCAGCAGCCGAAAGGAGGGAACACCCAATGAGCAGTTCTTC.

The rearrangement links TRBV2 to TRBJ1-4; D call uncertain. The CDR3 runs to 16 residues. CDR1 is SNHLY and CDR2 is FYNNEI in the germline V gene. The V gene lost 4 bases and the J gene lost 4 bases, with 16 bases spanning the gap. The CDR3 bases are TGTGCCAGCAGTGCTGATCCCCCCAACGGTAATGAAAAACTGTTTTTT. Amino acid sequence: CASSADPPNGNEKLFF.

The chain joins TRBV6-6 to TRBJ2-3, with no clear D. The CDR3 runs 15 residues. The germline V gene encodes CDR1 MNHNY and CDR2 SVGAGI (reference sequence). V shed 0 bases and J shed 5 bases, with 12 bases lying between them. The DNA of the CDR3 is TGTGCCAGCAGTTACTCTATGACCCTGGGAGATACGCAGTATTTT. This codes for CASSYSMTLGDTQYF.

This clone was seen once. This rearrangement joins TRBV7-8 to TRBJ1-5; TRBD1 might be the D (5 bases). V lost 3 bases to trimming and J lost 0 bases, with 9 bases between them. CDR1 and CDR2 from the germline V gene are SGHVS and FQNEAQ. The CDR3 sequence is 15 residues long. The CDR3 loop is CASSFGTGSNQPQHF. The CDR3 nucleotides read TGTGCCAGCAGCTTTGGAACAGGTAGCAATCAGCCCCAGCATTTT.

The J gene is TRBJ1-1, the V gene TRBV4-1; 7 bases are a match to TRBD1. The CDR3 spans 15 residues. V shed 4 bases and J 4 bases; nucleotides not matched to a gene: 9. Germline lookup yields CDR1 MGHRA and CDR2 YSYEKL. DNA for the CDR3: TGCGCCAGCAGCCTCGAACAGGGGCTGGGCACTGAAGCTTTCTTT. It codes for CASSLEQGLGTEAFF.

The chain has TRBV28 and TRBJ2-1; D ambiguous. From germline, CDR1 is MDHEN and CDR2 SYDVKM. V lost 11 bases and J 0 bases, leaving 14 bases between the germline ends. This CDR3 region has 14 residues. DNA for the CDR3: TGTGCCCACAGTCGCAGAAGCTCCTACAATGAGCAGTTCTTC. Translated, it gives CAHSRRSSYNEQFF.

The CDR3 region is CASSVEGESYNEQFF. CDR3 bases: TGTGCCAGCAGCGTAGAAGGGGAATCCTACAATGAGCAGTTCTTC. V and J are TRBV9 and TRBJ2-1, with TRBD1 as a possible D gene (5 bases). In germline, CDR1 is SGDLS, CDR2 YYNGEE. V dropped 0 bases and J dropped 1 base, with 8 bases sitting between them. The length of the CDR3 is 15 residues.

V gene TRBV9 combines with J gene TRBJ1-1; weak D call: TRBD1 (6 bases). Germline V gene lookup returns CDR1 SGDLS and CDR2 YYNGEE. Trimming left V 0 bases short and J 1 base short, with 10 bases between. This CDR3 comprises 15 residues. In DNA, the CDR3 is TGTGCCAGCAGCGTAGAGGGGGTAGGGAACACTGAAGCTTTCTTT. Protein sequence: CASSVEGVGNTEAFF. The full variable domain, in which reference TRBV9 and TRBJ1-1 provide the parts outside the CDR3, is DSGVTQTPKHLITATGQRVTLRCSPRSGDLSVYWYQQSLDQGLQFLIQYYNGEERAKGNILERFSAQQFPDLHSELNLSSLELGDSALYFCASSVEGVGNTEAFFGQGTRLTVV.

This chain joins TRBV6-5 and TRBJ2-5; D is unclear. The V end lost 0 bases, the J end lost 5 bases, and 10 bases lay between the germline ends. The CDR3 length is 14 residues. The germline gives CDR1 MNHEY, CDR2 SVGAGI. CDR3 sequence (DNA): TGTGCCAGCAGTTACTCGACGCTGGGGGAGACCCAGTACTTC. Protein: CASSYSTLGETQYF.

This clone occurred a few times. This sequence joins TRBV13 and TRBJ1-5; TRBD1 might be the D (5 bases). Germline V gene sequence: CDR1 PRHDT, CDR2 FYEKMQ (reference sequence). Trimming took 0 bases from V and 0 from J, leaving 9 bases between them. CDR3 size: 16 residues. CDR3 DNA: TGTGCCAGCAGCTTAGGCGGGGGTGATAGCAATCAGCCCCAGCATTTT. This encodes CASSLGGGDSNQPQHF.

The rearrangement links TRBV28 to TRBJ2-7; 7 bases agree with TRBD1. Germline V gives CDR1 MDHEN, CDR2 SYDVKM. The CDR3 contains 13 residues. V was pared by 8 bases and J by 7 bases, with 11 bases of the junction left unmatched. CDR3 in amino acids: CASRMTGFSEQYF. Here the CDR3 DNA reads TGTGCCAGCCGCATGACAGGGTTTTCGGAGCAGTACTTC.